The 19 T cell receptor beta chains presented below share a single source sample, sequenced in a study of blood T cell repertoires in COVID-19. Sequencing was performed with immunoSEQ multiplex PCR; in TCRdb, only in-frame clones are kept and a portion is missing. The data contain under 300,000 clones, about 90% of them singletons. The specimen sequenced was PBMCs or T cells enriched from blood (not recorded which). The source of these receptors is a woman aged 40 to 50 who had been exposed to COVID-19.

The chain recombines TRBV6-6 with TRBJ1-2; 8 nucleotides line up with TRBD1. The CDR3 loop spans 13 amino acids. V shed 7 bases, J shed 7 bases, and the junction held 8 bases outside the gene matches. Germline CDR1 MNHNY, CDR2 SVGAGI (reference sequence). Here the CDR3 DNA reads TGTGCCAGCACCCTTTGGGACAGGACTGGCTACACCTTC. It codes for CASTLWDRTGYTF.

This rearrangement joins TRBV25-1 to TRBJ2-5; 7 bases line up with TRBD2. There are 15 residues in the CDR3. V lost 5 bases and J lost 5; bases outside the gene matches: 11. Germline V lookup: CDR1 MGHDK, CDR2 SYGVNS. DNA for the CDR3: TGTGCCAGCAGTCATTCGGCGGGAGTATCGGAGACCCAGTACTTC. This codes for CASSHSAGVSETQYF.

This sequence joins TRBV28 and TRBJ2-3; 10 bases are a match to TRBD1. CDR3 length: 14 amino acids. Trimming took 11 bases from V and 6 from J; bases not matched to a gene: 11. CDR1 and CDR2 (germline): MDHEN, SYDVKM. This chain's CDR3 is CAGRTGGNSDTQYF. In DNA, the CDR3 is TGTGCCGGAAGGACAGGGGGAAATTCGGATACGCAGTATTTT. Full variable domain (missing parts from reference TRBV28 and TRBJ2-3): DVKVTQSSRYLVKRTGEKVFLECVQDMDHENMFWYRQDPGLGLRLIYFSYDVKMKEKGDIPEGYSVSREKKERFSLILESASTNQTSMYLCAGRTGGNSDTQYFGPGTRLTVL.

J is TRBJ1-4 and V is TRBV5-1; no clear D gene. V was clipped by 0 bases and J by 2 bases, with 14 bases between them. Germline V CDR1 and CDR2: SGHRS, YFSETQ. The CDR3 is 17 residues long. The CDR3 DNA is TGCGCCAGCAGCTTGGGCGGGCCCGGTGCGACTAATGAAAAACTGTTTTTT. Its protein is CASSLGGPGATNEKLFF.

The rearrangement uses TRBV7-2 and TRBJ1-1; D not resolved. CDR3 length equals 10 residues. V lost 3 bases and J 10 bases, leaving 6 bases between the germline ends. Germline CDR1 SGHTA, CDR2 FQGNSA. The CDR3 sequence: CASSFTRAFF. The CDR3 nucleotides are TGTGCCAGCAGCTTTACGAGAGCTTTCTTT.

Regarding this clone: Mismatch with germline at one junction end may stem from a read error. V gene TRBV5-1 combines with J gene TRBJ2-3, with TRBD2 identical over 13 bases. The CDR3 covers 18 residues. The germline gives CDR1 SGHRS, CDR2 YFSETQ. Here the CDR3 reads CASTTGLAGVWGTDTQYF. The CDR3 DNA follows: TGTGCCAGCACCACCGGACTAGCGGGAGTATGGGGTACAGATACGCAGTATTTT.

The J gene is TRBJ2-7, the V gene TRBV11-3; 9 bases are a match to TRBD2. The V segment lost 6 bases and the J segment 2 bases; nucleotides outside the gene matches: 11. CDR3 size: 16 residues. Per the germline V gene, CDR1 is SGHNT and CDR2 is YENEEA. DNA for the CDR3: TGTGCCAGCAGTCGACAGCGGGGGGCCACTGCCTACGAGCAGTACTTC. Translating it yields CASSRQRGATAYEQYF.

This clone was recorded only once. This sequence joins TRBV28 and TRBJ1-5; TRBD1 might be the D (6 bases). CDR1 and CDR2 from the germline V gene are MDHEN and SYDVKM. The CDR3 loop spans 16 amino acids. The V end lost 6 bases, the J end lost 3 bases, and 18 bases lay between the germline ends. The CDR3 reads CASSRGHQGPNQPQHF. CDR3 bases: TGTGCCAGCAGCCGGGGTCATCAGGGGCCCAATCAGCCCCAGCATTTT. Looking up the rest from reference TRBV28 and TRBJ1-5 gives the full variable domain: DVKVTQSSRYLVKRTGEKVFLECVQDMDHENMFWYRQDPGLGLRLIYFSYDVKMKEKGDIPEGYSVSREKKERFSLILESASTNQTSMYLCASSRGHQGPNQPQHFGDGTRLSIL.

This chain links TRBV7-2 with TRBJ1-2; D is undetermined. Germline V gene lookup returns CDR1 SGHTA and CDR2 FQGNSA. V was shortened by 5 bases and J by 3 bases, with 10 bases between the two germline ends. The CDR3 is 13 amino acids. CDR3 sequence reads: CASSLMGDYGYTF. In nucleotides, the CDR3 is TGTGCCAGCAGCCTGATGGGCGACTATGGCTACACCTTC.

The CDR3 reads CASSLVRLASDTQYF. CDR3 sequence (DNA): TGCGCCAGCAGCTTGGTGAGGTTGGCATCAGATACGCAGTATTTT. V and J are TRBV5-1 and TRBJ2-3; unclear D gene. The germline CDR1 and CDR2 sequences are SGHRS and YFSETQ. Trimming took off 0 bases at V and 4 bases at J, with 12 bases between the two ends. The CDR3 runs to 15 residues.

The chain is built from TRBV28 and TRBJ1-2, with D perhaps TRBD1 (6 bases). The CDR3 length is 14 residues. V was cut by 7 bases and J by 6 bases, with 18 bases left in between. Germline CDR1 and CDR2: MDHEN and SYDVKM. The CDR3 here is CASTVPQGKDGYTF. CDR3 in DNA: TGTGCCAGCACCGTCCCGCAGGGGAAGGATGGCTACACCTTC.

The CDR3 bases are TGTGCCTGGAGCCCAACGACAGGGTCCCATAATTCACCCCTCCACTTT. It encodes CAWSPTTGSHNSPLHF. This chain uses TRBV30 with TRBJ1-6; TRBD1 aligns across 7 bases. This CDR3 region has 16 residues. Germline lookup yields CDR1 GTSNPN and CDR2 SVGIG (reference sequence). V dropped 3 bases and J dropped 5; count of bases not matched to a gene: 10.

The CDR3 here is CSVGGDRHEMNTEAFF. As DNA, the CDR3 is TGCAGCGTTGGAGGGGACAGGCACGAAATGAACACTGAAGCTTTCTTT. V usage is TRBV29-1 and J usage is TRBJ1-1; 8 bases agree with TRBD1. J gave up 0 bases and V 4 bases, and 10 bases lay outside the gene matches. This CDR3 has 16 residues. Germline-derived CDR1 and CDR2 are SQVTM and ANQGSEA.

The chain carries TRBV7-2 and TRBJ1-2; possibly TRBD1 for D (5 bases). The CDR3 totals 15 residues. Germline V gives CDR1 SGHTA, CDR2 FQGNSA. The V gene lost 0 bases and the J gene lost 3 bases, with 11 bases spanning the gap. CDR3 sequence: CASSLAEGYYYGYTF. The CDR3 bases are TGTGCCAGCAGCTTAGCGGAGGGGTACTACTATGGCTACACCTTC. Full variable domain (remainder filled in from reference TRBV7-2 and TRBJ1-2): GAGVSQSPSNKVTEKGKDVELRCDPISGHTALYWYRQSLGQGLEFLIYFQGNSAPDKSGLPSDRFSAERTGGSVSTLTIQRTQQEDSAVYLCASSLAEGYYYGYTFGSGTRLTVV.

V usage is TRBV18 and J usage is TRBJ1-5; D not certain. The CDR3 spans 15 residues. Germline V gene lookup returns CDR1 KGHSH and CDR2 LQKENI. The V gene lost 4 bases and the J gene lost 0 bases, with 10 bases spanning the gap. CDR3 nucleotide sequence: TGTGCCAGCTCACAAAGCATCGATAGCAATCAGCCCCAGCATTTT. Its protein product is CASSQSIDSNQPQHF.

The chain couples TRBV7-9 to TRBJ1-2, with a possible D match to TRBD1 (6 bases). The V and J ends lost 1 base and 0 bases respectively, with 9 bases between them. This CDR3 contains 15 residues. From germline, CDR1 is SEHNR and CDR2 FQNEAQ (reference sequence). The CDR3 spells CASSLVWTANYGYTF. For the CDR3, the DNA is TGTGCCAGCAGCTTAGTCTGGACAGCTAACTATGGCTACACCTTC.

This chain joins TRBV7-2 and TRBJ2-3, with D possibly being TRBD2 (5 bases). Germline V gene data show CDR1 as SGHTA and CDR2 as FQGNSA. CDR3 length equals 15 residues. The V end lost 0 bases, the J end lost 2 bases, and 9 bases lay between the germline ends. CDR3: CASSLATGVTDTQYF. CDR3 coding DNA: TGTGCCAGCAGCTTAGCGACCGGGGTCACAGATACGCAGTATTTT.

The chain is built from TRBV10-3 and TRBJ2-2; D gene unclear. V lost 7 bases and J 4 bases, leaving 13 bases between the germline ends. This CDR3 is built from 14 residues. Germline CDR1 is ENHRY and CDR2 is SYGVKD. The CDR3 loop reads CAITQASVTGELFF. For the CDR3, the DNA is TGTGCCATCACCCAGGCTTCTGTCACCGGGGAGCTGTTTTTT.

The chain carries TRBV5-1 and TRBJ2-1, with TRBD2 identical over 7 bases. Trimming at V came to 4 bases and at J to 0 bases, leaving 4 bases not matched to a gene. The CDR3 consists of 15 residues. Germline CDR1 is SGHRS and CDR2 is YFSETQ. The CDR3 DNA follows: TGCGCCAGCAGCATGGGAGGGAGCTCCTACAATGAGCAGTTCTTC. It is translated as CASSMGGSSYNEQFF.